Here is one TCR beta chain with its context. This sample was taken from a study of blood T cell repertoires in COVID-19. Across the whole study: The United States, Italy and Spain provided the acute and convalescent COVID-19 samples. Nucleic acid was either cDNA or gDNA, and it came from T cells, B-cell-depleted T cells, or PBMCs.

Per the original methods: Estimates of nucleated cell counts were drawn from the amplification of reference gene primers. Repertoires were generated with immunoSEQ multiplex PCR, while TCRdb's copy carries only in-frame clones and drops some. That table furnishes V, J and clone size, whereas the DNA furnished D and trimming. The table lists about 220,000 clones, roughly 88% of them singletons. This CDR3 is 18 amino acids long. Germline V lookup: CDR1 LNHDA, CDR2 SQIVND (reference sequence). Trimming shortened V by 0 bases and J by 8 bases, and 20 bases separated the two germline ends. Sample: peripheral blood. This chain connects TRBV19 to TRBJ1-6; a possible D gene is TRBD1 (5 bases). The origin of this receptor is a man aged 25 to 40 who had recovered from COVID-19. CDR3 loop: CASSIDLLEEGADSPLHF. The CDR3 DNA follows: TGTGCCAGTAGTATAGATCTATTGGAAGAAGGGGCTGATTCACCCCTCCACTTT. The variable domain in full, completed from reference TRBV19 and TRBJ1-6, reads DGGITQSPKYLFRKEGQNVTLSCEQNLNHDAMYWYRQDPGQGLRLIYYSQIVNDFQKGDIAEGYSVSREKKESFPLTVTSAQKNPTAFYLCASSIDLLEEGADSPLHFGNGTRLTVT.